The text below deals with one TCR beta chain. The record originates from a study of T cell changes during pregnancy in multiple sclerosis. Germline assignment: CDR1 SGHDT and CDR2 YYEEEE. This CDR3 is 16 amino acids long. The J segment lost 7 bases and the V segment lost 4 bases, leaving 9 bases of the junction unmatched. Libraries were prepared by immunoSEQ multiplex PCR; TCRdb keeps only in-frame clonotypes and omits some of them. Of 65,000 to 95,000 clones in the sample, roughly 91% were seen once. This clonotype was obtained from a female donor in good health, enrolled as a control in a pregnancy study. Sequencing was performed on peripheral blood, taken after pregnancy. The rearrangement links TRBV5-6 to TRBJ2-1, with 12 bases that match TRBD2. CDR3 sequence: CASSKIRTSGMNEQFF. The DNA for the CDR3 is TGTGCCAGCAGCAAGATACGGACTAGCGGGATGAATGAGCAGTTCTTC.